One T cell receptor (beta chain) is described in this entry. Germline V CDR1 and CDR2: SGHRS, YFSETQ. V was pared by 0 bases and J by 0 bases, with 8 bases of the junction left unmatched. This CDR3 has 17 residues. One entry per CDR3 protein, called by TCRdb with MiXCR from the RT-PCR reads. The repertoire holds about 960,000 distinct CDR3 sequences, with 18% as singletons. These data are taken from a study of patients and donors after allogeneic stem cell transplantation. The chain employs TRBV5-1 and TRBJ1-1; 7 bases agree with TRBD1. The sequencing input was blood, either unsorted or a sorted T cell fraction (not recorded which). The TCR originated in a human donor who was either an allogeneic HSCT recipient or a stem cell or donor lymphocyte infusion donor (not recorded which). It is not recorded whose cells these are; they may come from a transplant donor. CDR3 sequence reads: CASSLETGLTMNTEAFF. CDR3 sequence (DNA): TGCGCCAGCAGCTTGGAGACAGGGCTTACTATGAACACTGAAGCTTTCTTT.